These T cell receptor beta chains were read from a single sample in a study of T cells expressing NK-cell markers. With the 5' RACE reads reprocessed, TCRdb shows one record per CDR3 protein and no DNA. The sample holds fewer than 18,000 distinct CDR3 sequences. Sequencing input: blood T cells: a sorted CD56 or NKG2C T cell subset, CD4+ or CD8+ T cells, or bulk PBMC T cells (not recorded which). These receptors all come from a man aged 18-75 years in good health. The CDR3 runs from the conserved cysteine through the conserved F or W.

j_call: TRBJ2-3; v_call: TRBV5-1; cdr3_aa: CASSLDGSDTQYF
j_call: TRBJ1-5; v_call: TRBV10-3; cdr3_aa: CAISPTGQVNTNQPQHF
j_call: TRBJ2-1; v_call: TRBV5-1; cdr3_aa: CASSLAPRGEQFF
j_call: TRBJ2-7; v_call: TRBV7-8; cdr3_aa: CASSLVVTNYEQYF
j_call: TRBJ1-1; v_call: TRBV20-1; cdr3_aa: CSARRAITSTEAFF
j_call: TRBJ1-6; v_call: TRBV12-3/TRBV12-4; cdr3_aa: CASSPLQKNSPLHF
j_call: TRBJ2-7; v_call: TRBV27; cdr3_aa: CASSSVVEVSGYEQYF
j_call: TRBJ2-1; v_call: TRBV7-9; cdr3_aa: CASSPGVTYNEQFF
j_call: TRBJ2-5; v_call: TRBV29-1; cdr3_aa: CSVEDIRTGNQETQYF
j_call: TRBJ1-6; v_call: TRBV4-2; cdr3_aa: CASSQGPGQDSPLHF
j_call: TRBJ2-6; v_call: TRBV5-1; cdr3_aa: CASTPRQAGANVLTF
j_call: TRBJ2-7; v_call: TRBV3-1; cdr3_aa: CASSQSAGPGSEQYF